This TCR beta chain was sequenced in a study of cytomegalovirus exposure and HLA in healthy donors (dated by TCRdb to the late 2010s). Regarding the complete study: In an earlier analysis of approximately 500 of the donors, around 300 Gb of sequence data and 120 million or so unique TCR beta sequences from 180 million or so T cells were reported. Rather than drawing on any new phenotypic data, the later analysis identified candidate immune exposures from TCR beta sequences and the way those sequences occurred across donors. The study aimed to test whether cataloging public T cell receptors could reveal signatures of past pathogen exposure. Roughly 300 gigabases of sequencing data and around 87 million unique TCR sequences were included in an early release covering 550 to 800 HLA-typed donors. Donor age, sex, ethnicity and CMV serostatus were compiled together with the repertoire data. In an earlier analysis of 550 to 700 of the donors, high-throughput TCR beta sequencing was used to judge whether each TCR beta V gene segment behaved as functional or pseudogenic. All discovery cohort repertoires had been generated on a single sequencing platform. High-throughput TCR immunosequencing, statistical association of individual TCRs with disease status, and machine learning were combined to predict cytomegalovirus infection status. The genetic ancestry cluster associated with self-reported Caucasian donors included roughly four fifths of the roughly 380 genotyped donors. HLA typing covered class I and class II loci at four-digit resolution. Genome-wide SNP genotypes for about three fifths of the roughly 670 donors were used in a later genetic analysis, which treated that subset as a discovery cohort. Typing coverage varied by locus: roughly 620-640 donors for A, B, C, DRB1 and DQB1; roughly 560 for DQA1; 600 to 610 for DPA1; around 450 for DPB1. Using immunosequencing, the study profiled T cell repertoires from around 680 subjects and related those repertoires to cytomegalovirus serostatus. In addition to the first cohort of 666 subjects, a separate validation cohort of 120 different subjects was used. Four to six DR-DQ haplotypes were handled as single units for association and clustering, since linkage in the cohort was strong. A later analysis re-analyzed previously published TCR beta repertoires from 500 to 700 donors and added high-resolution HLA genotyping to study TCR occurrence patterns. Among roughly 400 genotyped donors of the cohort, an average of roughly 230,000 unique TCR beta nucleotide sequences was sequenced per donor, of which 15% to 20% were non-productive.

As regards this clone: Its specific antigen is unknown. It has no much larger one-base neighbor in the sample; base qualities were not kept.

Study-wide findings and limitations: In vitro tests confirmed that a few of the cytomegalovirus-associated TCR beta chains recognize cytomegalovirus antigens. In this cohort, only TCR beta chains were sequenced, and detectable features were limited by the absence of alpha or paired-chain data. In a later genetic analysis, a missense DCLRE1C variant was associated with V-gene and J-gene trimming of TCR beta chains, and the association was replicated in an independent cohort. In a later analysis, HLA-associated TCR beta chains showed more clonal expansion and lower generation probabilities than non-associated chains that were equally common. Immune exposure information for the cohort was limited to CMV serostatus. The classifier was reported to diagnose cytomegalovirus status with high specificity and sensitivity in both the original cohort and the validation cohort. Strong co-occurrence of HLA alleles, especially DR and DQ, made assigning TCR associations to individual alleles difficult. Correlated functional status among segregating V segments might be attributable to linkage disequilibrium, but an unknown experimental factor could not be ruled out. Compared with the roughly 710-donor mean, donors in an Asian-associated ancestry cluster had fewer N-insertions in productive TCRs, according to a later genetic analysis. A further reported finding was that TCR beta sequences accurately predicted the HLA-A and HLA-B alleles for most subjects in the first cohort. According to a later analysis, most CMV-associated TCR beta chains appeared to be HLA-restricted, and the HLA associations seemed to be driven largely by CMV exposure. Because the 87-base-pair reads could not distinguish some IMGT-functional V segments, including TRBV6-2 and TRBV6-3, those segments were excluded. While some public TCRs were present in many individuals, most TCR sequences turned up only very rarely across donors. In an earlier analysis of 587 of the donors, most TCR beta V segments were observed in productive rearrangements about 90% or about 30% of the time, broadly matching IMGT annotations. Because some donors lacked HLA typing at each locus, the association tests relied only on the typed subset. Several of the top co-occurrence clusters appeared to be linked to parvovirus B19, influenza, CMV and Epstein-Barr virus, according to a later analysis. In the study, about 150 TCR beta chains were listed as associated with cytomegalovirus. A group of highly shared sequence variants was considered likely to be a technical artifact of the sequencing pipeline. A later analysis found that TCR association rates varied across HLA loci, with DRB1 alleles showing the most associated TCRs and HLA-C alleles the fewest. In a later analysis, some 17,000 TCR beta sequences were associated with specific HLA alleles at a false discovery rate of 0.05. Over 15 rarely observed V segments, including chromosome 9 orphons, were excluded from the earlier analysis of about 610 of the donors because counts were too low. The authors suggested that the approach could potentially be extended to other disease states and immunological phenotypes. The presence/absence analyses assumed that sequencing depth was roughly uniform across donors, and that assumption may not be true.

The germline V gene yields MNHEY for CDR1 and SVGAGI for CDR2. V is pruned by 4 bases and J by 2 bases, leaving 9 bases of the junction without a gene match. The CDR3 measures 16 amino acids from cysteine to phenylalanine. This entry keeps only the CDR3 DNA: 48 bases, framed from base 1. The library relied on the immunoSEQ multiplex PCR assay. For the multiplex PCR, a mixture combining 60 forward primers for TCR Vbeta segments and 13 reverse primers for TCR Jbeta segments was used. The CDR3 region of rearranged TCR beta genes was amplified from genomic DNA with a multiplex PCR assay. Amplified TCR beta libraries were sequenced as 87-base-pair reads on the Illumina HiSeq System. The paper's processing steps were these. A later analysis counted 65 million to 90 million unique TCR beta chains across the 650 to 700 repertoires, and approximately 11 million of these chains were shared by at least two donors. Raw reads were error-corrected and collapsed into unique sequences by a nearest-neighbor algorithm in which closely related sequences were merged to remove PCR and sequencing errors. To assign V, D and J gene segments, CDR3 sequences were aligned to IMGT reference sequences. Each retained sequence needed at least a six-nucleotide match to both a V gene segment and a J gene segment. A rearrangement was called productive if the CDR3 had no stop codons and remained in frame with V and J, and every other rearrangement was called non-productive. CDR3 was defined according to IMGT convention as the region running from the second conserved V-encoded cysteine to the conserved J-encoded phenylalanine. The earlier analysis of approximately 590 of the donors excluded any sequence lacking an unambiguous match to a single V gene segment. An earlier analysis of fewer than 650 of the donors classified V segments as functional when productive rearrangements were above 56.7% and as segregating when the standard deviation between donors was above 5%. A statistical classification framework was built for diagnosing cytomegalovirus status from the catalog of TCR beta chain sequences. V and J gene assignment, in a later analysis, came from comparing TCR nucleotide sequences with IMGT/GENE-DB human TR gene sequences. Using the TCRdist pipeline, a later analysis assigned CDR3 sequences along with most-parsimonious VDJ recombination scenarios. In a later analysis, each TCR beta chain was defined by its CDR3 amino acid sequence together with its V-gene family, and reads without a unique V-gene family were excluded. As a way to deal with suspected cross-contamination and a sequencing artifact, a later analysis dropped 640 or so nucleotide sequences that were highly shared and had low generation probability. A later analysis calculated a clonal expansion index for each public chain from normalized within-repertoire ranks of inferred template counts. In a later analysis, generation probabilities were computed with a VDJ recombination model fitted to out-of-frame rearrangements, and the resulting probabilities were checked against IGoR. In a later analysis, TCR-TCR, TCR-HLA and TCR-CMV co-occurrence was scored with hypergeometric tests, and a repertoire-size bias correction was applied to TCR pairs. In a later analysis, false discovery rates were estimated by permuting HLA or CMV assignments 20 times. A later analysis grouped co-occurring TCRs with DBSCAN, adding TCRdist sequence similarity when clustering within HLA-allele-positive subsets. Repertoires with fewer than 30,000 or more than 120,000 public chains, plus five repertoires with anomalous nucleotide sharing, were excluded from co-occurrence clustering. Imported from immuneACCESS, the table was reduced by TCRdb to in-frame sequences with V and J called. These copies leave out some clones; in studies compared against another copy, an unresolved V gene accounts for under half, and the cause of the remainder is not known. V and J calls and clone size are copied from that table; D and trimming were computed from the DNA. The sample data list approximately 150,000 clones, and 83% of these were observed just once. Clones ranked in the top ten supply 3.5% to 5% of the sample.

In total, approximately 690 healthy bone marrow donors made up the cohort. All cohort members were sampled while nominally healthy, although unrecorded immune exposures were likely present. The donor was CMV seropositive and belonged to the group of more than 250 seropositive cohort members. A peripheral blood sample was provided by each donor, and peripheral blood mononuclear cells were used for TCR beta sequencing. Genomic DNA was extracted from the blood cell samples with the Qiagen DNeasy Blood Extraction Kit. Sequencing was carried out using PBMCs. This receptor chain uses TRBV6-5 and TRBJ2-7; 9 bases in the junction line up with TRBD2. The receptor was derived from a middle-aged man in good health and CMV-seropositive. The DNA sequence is TGTGCCAGCAGTTCAGTGACTAGCGGTTTAACCTACGAGCAGTACTTC. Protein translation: CASSSVTSGLTYEQYF.